The 17 T cell receptor beta chains below were found in one sample sequenced in a study of post-analysis software for immune sequencing data. General study points: TRBV5-6, TRBV5-1 and TRBV20-1 belonged to a set of about five TRBV segments that were more frequent in patients than controls.

Which antigens these TCRs recognize remains unknown. The authors incorporated unique molecular identifiers into the TCR beta cDNA libraries. From the PCR reads, TCRdb called clonotypes with MiXCR, one entry per CDR3 protein. Altogether around 500,000 distinct CDR3 sequences are present, approximately 34% being singletons, with the ten largest covering about 5.6%. Specimen: blood. These receptors all come from a girl aged 2-17 years with multiple sclerosis.

The CDR3 protein is CASSLATGGSEQYF. CDR3 DNA: TGCGCCAGCAGCTTGGCTACAGGGGGCTCCGAGCAGTACTTC. The V gene is TRBV5-1, the J gene TRBJ2-7; 9 bases line up with TRBD1. V lost 0 bases and J lost 6; bases outside the gene matches: 4. Germline V gene data show CDR1 as SGHRS and CDR2 as YFSETQ. The CDR3 has 14 residues.

The rearrangement links TRBV6-5 to TRBJ2-5; 7 nucleotides match TRBD1. The CDR3 runs 14 residues. Germline trimming cut 7 bases from V and 1 base from J; bases unmatched to any gene: 6. CDR1 is MNHEY, CDR2 SVGAGI, per germline. The CDR3 sequence is CASTRDSLQETQYF. Here the CDR3 DNA reads TGTGCCAGCACCCGGGACAGTCTCCAAGAGACCCAGTACTTC.

This clonotype was seen a few times. The chain employs TRBV6-1 and TRBJ1-2; maybe TRBD1 (5 bases). The CDR3 covers 12 residues. Germline V gene data show CDR1 as MNHNS and CDR2 as SASEGT. Between the trimmed V and J ends, which lost 6 bases and 5 bases, there was a span of 10 bases. The CDR3 loop reads CASRTRGYGYTF. The CDR3 region has the DNA TGTGCCAGCAGGACTCGGGGGTATGGCTACACCTTC.

This clonotype was seen repeatedly, ten times or more. The V call is TRBV6-6, the J call TRBJ2-5, with 12 bases aligning to TRBD2. V lost 4 bases, J lost 4 bases, and 7 bases stayed unmatched. This CDR3 spans 16 amino acids. Germline CDR1 is MNHNY and CDR2 is SVGAGI (reference sequence). This chain's CDR3 is CASSFLTSGGGETQYF. CDR3 coding DNA: TGTGCCAGCAGTTTCCTGACTAGCGGGGGTGGAGAGACCCAGTACTTC.

This chain joins TRBV6-1 and TRBJ2-4; 14 positions agree with TRBD2. This CDR3 is 18 amino acids long. V was clipped by 7 bases and J by 6 bases; unmatched bases: 14. The germline V gene encodes CDR1 MNHNS and CDR2 SASEGT. In DNA, the CDR3 is TGTGCCAGCAAGGGACTAGCGGGAGAGGGAGCCTGGGGAAACATTCAGTACTTC. It codes for CASKGLAGEGAWGNIQYF.

The gene calls are TRBV4-1 and TRBJ1-1; no definite D call. The CDR3 totals 17 residues. V was shortened by 5 bases and J by 1 base, with 20 bases between the two germline ends. Germline loops: CDR1 MGHRA, CDR2 YSYEKL. The CDR3 DNA reads as TGCGCCAGCAGCTACGACCCGTCGACGGAAGAGAACACTGAAGCTTTCTTT. Protein: CASSYDPSTEENTEAFF.

The V and J genes are TRBV11-2 and TRBJ1-5; D ambiguous. Germline CDR1 reads SGHAT; CDR2 reads FQNNGV. The CDR3 totals 14 residues. V was clipped by 5 bases and J by 2 bases, with 10 bases between them. The CDR3 is CASSIHGGNQPQHF. The DNA for the CDR3 is TGTGCCAGCAGCATACACGGGGGCAATCAGCCCCAGCATTTT.

Remarks on this clonotype: The junction shows a germline mismatch at one end, possibly a read error. The V gene is TRBV11-2, the J gene TRBJ2-5, with 8 nucleotides matching TRBD2. Judging by the DNA end, TRBJ2-7 fits better; the J call may be wrong. This CDR3 contains 15 residues. Germline V gene lookup returns CDR1 SGHAT and CDR2 FQNNGV. The CDR3 reads CASSYRSGASCEQYF. Here the CDR3 DNA reads TGTGCCAGCAGCTACCGTAGCGGGGCCTCCTGCGAGCAGTACTTC.

About this clonotype itself: The junction and the germline gene differ at one end; a read error may be behind it. The rearrangement uses TRBV20-1 and TRBJ2-6, with a tentative D call TRBD1 (6 bases). The germline CDR1 and CDR2 sequences are DFQATT and SNEGSKA (reference sequence). The CDR3 contains 15 residues. CDR3 coding DNA: TGCAGTGCTCATCAGGGGAACTCTGGGACCAACGTCCTGACTTTC. Its translation is CSAHQGNSGTNVLTF.

This clonotype was observed a few times. The V call is TRBV6-1, the J call TRBJ2-3; D unclear. V lost 8 bases to trimming and J lost 2 bases, with 5 bases between them. This CDR3 spans 11 amino acids. In germline, CDR1 is MNHNS, CDR2 SASEGT. The CDR3: CASLVTDTQYF. Written as DNA, the CDR3 is TGTGCCAGCCTGGTCACAGATACGCAGTATTTT.

V gene TRBV12-5 combines with J gene TRBJ2-3; no definite D call. Germline CDR1 LGHNT, CDR2 FRNRAP. This CDR3 comprises 10 residues. The chain's CDR3 is CAVGTDTQYF. In nucleotides, the CDR3 is TGTGCGGTGGGCACAGATACGCAGTATTTT.

The rearrangement links TRBV20-1 to TRBJ1-5; D gene unclear. Germline assignment: CDR1 DFQATT and CDR2 SNEGSKA (reference sequence). The CDR3 consists of 11 residues. Trimming stripped 0 bases from V and 12 bases from J, with 9 bases between. CDR3: CSARDGEHQHF. The CDR3 nucleotides are TGCAGTGCTAGAGATGGGGAACACCAGCATTTT.

This clonotype was counted only a few times. V and J are TRBV27 and TRBJ1-2; perhaps TRBD1 as D (5 bases). CDR1 and CDR2 from the germline V gene are MNHEY and SMNVEV (reference sequence). Trimming took off 3 bases at V and 3 bases at J, with 11 bases between the two ends. The CDR3 has 14 residues. CDR3 sequence (DNA): TGTGCCAGCAGTTTTCGGGGCGTAGACTATGGCTACACCTTC. This gives the protein CASSFRGVDYGYTF.

This clonotype was observed a few times. The CDR3 reads CASSQWTGTGDPDTQYF. The CDR3, as DNA: TGTGCCAGCAGCCAATGGACCGGGACAGGGGACCCAGATACGCAGTATTTT. The chain carries TRBV7-9 and TRBJ2-3; 10 nucleotides line up with TRBD1. There are 17 residues in the CDR3. The V gene's germline CDR1 is SEHNR and CDR2 FQNEAQ (reference sequence). J was trimmed by 4 bases and V by 5 bases; bases with no gene match: 12.

There are many counts of this clonotype. J is TRBJ2-5 and V is TRBV7-2; 8 bases agree with TRBD2. J lost 5 bases, V lost 4 bases, and 6 bases had no gene match. The V gene's germline CDR1 is SGHTA and CDR2 FQGNSA. CDR3 size: 14 residues. As DNA, the CDR3 is TGTGCCAGCAGCTCAGGGGCTAGCGGGGAGACCCAGTACTTC. Translating it yields CASSSGASGETQYF.

The table lists this clonotype with a count of one. The rearrangement joins TRBV20-1 to TRBJ1-4; D not resolved. The ends were cut back, 4 bases at V and 2 bases at J, with 11 bases in the middle. The germline gives CDR1 DFQATT, CDR2 SNEGSKA (reference sequence). CDR3 length: 14 amino acids. The CDR3 DNA reads TGCAGTGCTACCATGGGCAGTACTAATGAAAAACTGTTTTTT. Its protein product is CSATMGSTNEKLFF.

The chain couples TRBV5-1 to TRBJ1-6; perhaps TRBD1 as D (5 bases). This CDR3 has 15 amino acids. Germline V CDR1 and CDR2: SGHRS, YFSETQ. The germline V and J ends were trimmed by 2 bases and 7 bases, with 13 bases remaining between them. CDR3 loop: CASSFGGGSNSPLHF. The CDR3 DNA sequence: TGCGCCAGCAGCTTCGGGGGGGGATCGAATTCACCCCTCCACTTT.